This T cell receptor beta chain originates from a study of Graves' ophthalmopathy and Graves' hyperthyroidism. This clonotype was picked up many times. Amplifying from RNA transcripts, the study obtained TCR beta CDR3 regions. First-round RT-PCR used HTBI primers; second-round multiplex PCR followed. TCRdb used MiXCR to reprocess the multiplex PCR reads, holding one entry per CDR3 protein. Of about 200,000 distinct CDR3 sequences detected, about 32% appear once; the ten largest clones hold around 9.8%. This sequence originates from a man aged 45 to 65 with Graves' ophthalmopathy. Sequenced sample: peripheral blood.

The DNA of the CDR3 is TGTGCCAGCAGTTACCGGCCACCGAACACTGAAGCTTTCTTT. Protein product: CASSYRPPNTEAFF. The chain links TRBV6-2 or TRBV6-3 to TRBJ1-1; D unresolved. Per the germline V gene, CDR1 is MNHEY and CDR2 is SVGEGT. Trimming took 2 bases from V and 1 from J, leaving 8 bases between them. This CDR3 has 14 residues.